This entry describes one T cell receptor (beta chain). The target antigen is unknown. Produced via immunoSEQ multiplex PCR; TCRdb's table is partial and in-frame only. The table lists 100,000 to 120,000 clones, around 90% of them singletons, with approximately 8% in the top ten. Germline V lookup: CDR1 WSHSY, CDR2 SAAADI. CDR3 size: 14 residues. The V gene lost 2 bases and the J gene lost 5 bases, with 12 bases spanning the gap. These data are taken from a study of T cell responses to AZD1222 COVID-19 vaccine. Notes on the study in general: Unmutated regions of variants are reportedly targeted by nearly half of spike-specific TCRs. Most donors were white British and more were female, and clonal diversity was possibly underestimated. Spike-specific TCR depth and breadth grew after two AZD1222 doses. The peak T cell response came first, and repertoires were sampled only after it.

Sequences were derived from peripheral blood, sampled on day 0 of AZD1222 vaccination. The source is an adult in good health. The chain couples TRBV10-2 to TRBJ1-1; tentatively, D is TRBD1 (5 bases). The CDR3 DNA sequence: TGCGCCAGCAGTGAGGCAGGGAAGGTGACTGAAGCTTTCTTT. Protein product: CASSEAGKVTEAFF.